The rows below give T cell receptor beta chains drawn from one sample of a study of graft-versus-host responses after intestinal transplantation. Clones were sequenced by immunoSEQ multiplex PCR, and TCRdb holds only the in-frame ones, with some missing. The table records about 16,000 clones, 88% of them present only once. The sequencing here drew on PBMCs, taken about 110 days after intestinal transplant. Source of these receptors: a human patient who received an intestinal transplant, so some T cells may come from the graft donor. The CDR3 runs from the conserved cysteine through the conserved F or W. D genes are given only for firm matches. A row's size may be missing; if present it is once, few, many or a size class.

>TRBJ1-1|TRBV28|-|-
TGTGCCAGCAGTTTAATGACTGAAGCTTTCTTT
CASSLMTEAFF
>TRBJ2-7|TRBV28|-|TRBD1
TGTGCCAGCAACTCCCGGGACAGGGGCTACGAGCAGTACTTC
CASNSRDRGYEQYF
>TRBJ2-3|TRBV28|-|TRBD2
TGTGCCAGCAGTTTAGGGTCGGGAGGGATGCAAGCCCCCACAGATACGCAGTATTTT
CASSLGSGGMQAPTDTQYF
>TRBJ1-4|TRBV28|-|-
TGTGCCAGCAGCTCCCTGAGGGATGCTTTAGGGACTAATGAAAAACTGTTTTTT
CASSSLRDALGTNEKLFF
>TRBJ1-3|TRBV4-3|few|-
TGCGCCAGCAGCCAAGATGGCGCATCCGAACTAGACACCATATATTTT
CASSQDGASELDTIYF
>TRBJ1-5|TRBV4-3|-|-
TGCGCCAGCAGCCAAGCCAGCAATCAGCCCCAGCATTTT
CASSQASNQPQHF
>TRBJ1-1|TRBV29-1|-|-
TGCAGCGTTGTGCCCATCCGGGAGGACACTGAAGCTTTCTTT
CSVVPIREDTEAFF
>TRBJ2-2|TRBV14|-|-
TGTGCCAGCAGCCAAGGGGGCACCGGGGAGCTGTTTTTT
CASSQGGTGELFF
>TRBJ2-7|TRBV14|-|-
TGTGCCAGCAGCACTAGCCCAGGGTTTGCCTACGAGCAGTACTTC
CASSTSPGFAYEQYF
>TRBJ2-2|TRBV18|-|-
TGTGCCAGCTCACCAGGGGCCGGGGAGCTGTTTTTT
CASSPGAGELFF
>TRBJ1-4|TRBV29-1|-|TRBD1
TGCAGCGTTGGCCGTTCAGGGGGGACTAATGAAAAACTGTTTTTT
CSVGRSGGTNEKLFF
>TRBJ2-7|TRBV6-1|-|TRBD2
TGTGCCAGCAGTGTTTATGATGCCGCTAGCGGCCTTTACGAGCAGTACTTC
CASSVYDAASGLYEQYF
>TRBJ1-1|TRBV5-1|-|TRBD1
TGCGCCAGCAGCACCCGACAGGGGGCTTGGGGCACTGAAGCTTTCTTT
CASSTRQGAWGTEAFF
>TRBJ2-7|TRBV6-9|-|TRBD1
TGTGCCAGCAGTTACTCGGGACAGGGGCCCTACGAGCAGTACTTC
CASSYSGQGPYEQYF
>TRBJ2-5|TRBV14|-|-
TGTGCCAGCAGCCCCTTAACCCTAGTGGCGCAGTACTTC
CASSPLTLVAQYF
>TRBJ1-3|TRBV27|once|-
TGTGCCAGCAGTAGGGGTAGCTCTGGAAACACCATATATTTT
CASSRGSSGNTIYF
>TRBJ2-7|TRBV4-2|-|-
TGTGCCAGCAGCCAAGAAGGCGTATACGAGCAGTACTTC
CASSQEGVYEQYF
>TRBJ2-5|TRBV18|-|TRBD1
TGTGCCAGCTCATCGTCCCCGAACAGGGGGCGGGAGACCCAGTACTTC
CASSSSPNRGRETQYF